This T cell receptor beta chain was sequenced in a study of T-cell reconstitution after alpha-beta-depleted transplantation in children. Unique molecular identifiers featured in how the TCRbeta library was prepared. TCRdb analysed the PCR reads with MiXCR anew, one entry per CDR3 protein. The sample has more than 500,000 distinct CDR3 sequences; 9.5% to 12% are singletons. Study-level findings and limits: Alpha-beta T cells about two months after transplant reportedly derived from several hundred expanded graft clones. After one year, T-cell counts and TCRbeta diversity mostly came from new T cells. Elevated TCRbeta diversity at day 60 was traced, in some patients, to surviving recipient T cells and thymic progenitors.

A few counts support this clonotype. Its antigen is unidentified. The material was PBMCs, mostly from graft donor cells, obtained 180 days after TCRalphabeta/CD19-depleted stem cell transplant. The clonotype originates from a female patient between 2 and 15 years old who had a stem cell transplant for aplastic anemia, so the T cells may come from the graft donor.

As DNA, the CDR3 is TGTGCCAGCTCACCAGGCCCCGGACTCGCAAACATTCAGTACTTC. Translated, it gives CASSPGPGLANIQYF. The chain carries TRBV18 and TRBJ2-4; D may be TRBD2 (5 bases). The CDR3 spans 15 residues. Trimming removed 2 bases from V and 6 bases from J, with 14 bases in between. CDR1 KGHSH and CDR2 LQKENI come from the germline V gene.